This T cell receptor beta chain is from a study of early T cells in non-severe SARS-CoV-2 infection. A single record per CDR3 protein comes from TCRdb applying MiXCR to the 5' RACE reads. The table shows tens of thousands of distinct CDR3 sequences, with 4.5% to 7% occurring only once. This clonotype was seen at least ten times. Deletions cut 3 bases from V and 10 bases from J, with 10 bases between. The CDR3 spans 11 residues. Germline V lookup: CDR1 DFQATT, CDR2 SNEGSKA (reference sequence). The clonotype originates from an adult who was a healthcare worker with PCR-confirmed SARS-CoV-2 infection or an uninfected control (not recorded which). The specimen sequenced was whole blood. The genes are TRBV20-1 and TRBJ2-1; D is undetermined. CDR3 amino acids: CSARDLGEQFF. The CDR3 region has the DNA TGCAGTGCTAGGGATCTTGGGGAGCAGTTCTTC.